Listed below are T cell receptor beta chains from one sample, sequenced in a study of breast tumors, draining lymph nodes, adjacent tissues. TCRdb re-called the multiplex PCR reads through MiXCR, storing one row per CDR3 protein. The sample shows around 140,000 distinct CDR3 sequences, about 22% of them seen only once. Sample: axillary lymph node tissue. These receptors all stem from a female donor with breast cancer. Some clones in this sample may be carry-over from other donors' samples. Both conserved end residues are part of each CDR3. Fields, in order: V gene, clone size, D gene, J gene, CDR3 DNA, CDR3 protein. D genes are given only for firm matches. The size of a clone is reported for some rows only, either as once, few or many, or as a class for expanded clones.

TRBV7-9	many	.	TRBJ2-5	TGTGCCAGCAGCTTAGGGACTATGATCCAAGAGACCCAGTACTTC	CASSLGTMIQETQYF
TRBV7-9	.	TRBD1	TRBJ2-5	TGTGCCAACAGCTTAGGGACAGGGGGCACAGAGACCCAGTACTTC	CANSLGTGGTETQYF
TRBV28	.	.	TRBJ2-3	TGTGCCAGCTCCACGAGTACCGGGGGCACAGATACGCAGTATTTT	CASSTSTGGTDTQYF
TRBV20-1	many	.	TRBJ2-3	TGCAGTGCTAGTGTGGGGGCGGGAGTCACAGATACGCAGTATTTT	CSASVGAGVTDTQYF
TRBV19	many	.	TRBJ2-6	TGTGCCAGTATATCACAGCCGTTCTCTGGGGCCAACGTCCTGACTTTC	CASISQPFSGANVLTF
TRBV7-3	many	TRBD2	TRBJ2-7	TGTGCCAGCAGCGCCGGGGGGGGCGTGTACGAGCAGTACTTC	CASSAGGGVYEQYF
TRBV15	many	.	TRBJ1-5	TGTGCCACCAGCAGGTGGGGCTCGGGGCAGCCCCAGCATTTT	CATSRWGSGQPQHF
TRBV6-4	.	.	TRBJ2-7	TGTGCCAGCAGTGACTCGTGGGGGAGCTCCTACGAGCAGTACTTC	CASSDSWGSSYEQYF
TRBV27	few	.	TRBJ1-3	TGTGCCAGCAGACCTACCTGGACAGACGGAAACACCATATATTTT	CASRPTWTDGNTIYF
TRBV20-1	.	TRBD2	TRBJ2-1	TGCAGTGCTAGCCGGGTTTCTAGCGGGAGAAGCTCCTACAATGAGCAGTTCTTC	CSASRVSSGRSSYNEQFF
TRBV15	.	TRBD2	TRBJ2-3	TGTGCCACCGCAGCGGGAGGTAGCACAGATACGCAGTATTTT	CATAAGGSTDTQYF
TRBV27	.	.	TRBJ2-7	TGTGCCAGCAGTTTATCGTGGACGGGGAGCTCCTACGGGCAGTACTTC	CASSLSWTGSSYGQYF
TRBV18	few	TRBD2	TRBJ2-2	TGTGCCAGCTCCTGGACTAGCGGGAGTGTCGGGACCGGGGAGCTGTTTTTT	CASSWTSGSVGTGELFF
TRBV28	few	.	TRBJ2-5	TGTGCCAGCAGTTCGGGACCTGAGTACCAAGAGACCCAGTACTTC	CASSSGPEYQETQYF
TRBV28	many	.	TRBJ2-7	TGTGCCAGCGAGCAGGGAGATGGCTACGAGCAGTACTTC	CASEQGDGYEQYF
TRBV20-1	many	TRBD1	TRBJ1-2	TGCAGTGCCCGATCGGACAGGGACCTTGGCTACACCTTC	CSARSDRDLGYTF
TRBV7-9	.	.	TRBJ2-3	TGTGCCACACGAAGGGGGGAGATAAGCACAGATACGCAGTATTTT	CATRRGEISTDTQYF
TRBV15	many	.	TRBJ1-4	TGTGCCACCAGCAGGGCAGATAAACAAACTAATGAAAAACTGTTTTTT	CATSRADKQTNEKLFF
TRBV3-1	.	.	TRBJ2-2	TGTGCCAGCAGCCAAGAAAGACCCGGCGGGGAGCTGTTTTTT	CASSQERPGGELFF
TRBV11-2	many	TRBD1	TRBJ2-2	TGTGCCAGCAGCCTGAAGCAGGGGGCAAGATTGGACACCGGGGAGCTGTTTTTT	CASSLKQGARLDTGELFF
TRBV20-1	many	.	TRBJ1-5	TGCAGTGCTACCAGAATTGGCCCCCTCACGCCCCAGCATTTT	CSATRIGPLTPQHF
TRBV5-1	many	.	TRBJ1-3	TGCGCCAGCAGCGAAGGAGCAGCAGGCTCTGGAAACACCATATATTTT	CASSEGAAGSGNTIYF
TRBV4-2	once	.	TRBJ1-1	TGTGCCAGCAGCCAATCAGGCACTGAAGCTTTCTTT	CASSQSGTEAFF
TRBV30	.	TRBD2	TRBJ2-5	TGTGCCTGGAGAACGGCGGGAGGAGGGGAGACCCAGTACTTC	CAWRTAGGGETQYF
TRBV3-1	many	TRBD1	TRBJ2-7	TGTGCCAGCAGTTATTACGGGACAGGCGGCTCCTACGAGCAGTACTTC	CASSYYGTGGSYEQYF
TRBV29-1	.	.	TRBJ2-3	TGCAGCGTTGAAGATCGGCTAGGTTTTAGCGCAGATACGCAGTATTTT	CSVEDRLGFSADTQYF
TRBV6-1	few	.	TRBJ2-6	TGTGCCAGCAGGTCGGGTAGGTGGATCTCTGGGGCCAACGTCCTGACTTTC	CASRSGRWISGANVLTF
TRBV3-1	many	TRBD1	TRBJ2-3	TGTGCCAGCAGCCAAGCCGGGACAGGGGCAGATACGCAGTATTTT	CASSQAGTGADTQYF
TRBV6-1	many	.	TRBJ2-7	TGTGCCAGCAGTGAAGGGGGGGAGTACGAGCAGTACTTC	CASSEGGEYEQYF
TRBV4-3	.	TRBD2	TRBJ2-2	TGCGCCAGCAGCCAGCTAGCGGGAGGGCCTTTGAACACCGGGGAGCTGTTTTTT	CASSQLAGGPLNTGELFF
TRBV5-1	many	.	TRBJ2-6	TGCGCCAGCAGCTTGGGAGGCGGGATTGGTGGGGCCAACGTCCTGACTTTC	CASSLGGGIGGANVLTF
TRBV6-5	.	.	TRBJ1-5	TGTGCCAGCAGACCGGAGGGATCCAGCAATCAGCCCCAGCATTTT	CASRPEGSSNQPQHF
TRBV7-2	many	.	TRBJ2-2	TGTGCCAGCAGTTCGGACGATTACACCGGGGAGCTGTTTTTT	CASSSDDYTGELFF
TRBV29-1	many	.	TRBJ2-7	TGCAGCGTGAGGAAAGGAGGACCCTCCTACGAGCAGTACTTC	CSVRKGGPSYEQYF
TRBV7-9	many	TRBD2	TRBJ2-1	TGTGCCAGCAGCCCCCAACTAGCGGGAGGGCCTGGTGAGCAGTTCTTC	CASSPQLAGGPGEQFF
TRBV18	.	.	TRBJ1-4	TGTGCCAGCTCACCACCACCGGGACAAAGATACGCAACTAATGAAAAACTGTTTTTT	CASSPPPGQRYATNEKLFF